Listed here are 21 T cell receptor beta chains from one sample, sequenced in a study of T cells after yellow fever vaccination. TCRdb processed the 5' RACE reads anew with MiXCR; each CDR3 protein has one entry. The sample yields 10,000 to 15,000 distinct CDR3 sequences, approximately 5% seen once. Source: PBMCs, either bulk or a sorted T-cell subset (CD4+, CD8+, memory, or dextramer-sorted; not recorded which), taken on the day of the yellow fever booster vaccination. These receptors came from a man aged 25-40 years who received the YFV17D yellow fever vaccine.

Many counts were recorded for this clonotype. This rearrangement joins TRBV7-9 to TRBJ2-7; D gene ambiguous. Trimming took off 1 base at V and 9 bases at J, with 7 bases between the two ends. The length of the CDR3 is 11 residues. The germline V gene has CDR1 SEHNR and CDR2 FQNEAQ (reference sequence). The DNA of the CDR3 is TGTGCCAGCAGCTTAGGGAAGTCGCAGTACTTC. It encodes CASSLGKSQYF.

This clonotype has ten or more counts. The J gene is TRBJ2-7, the V gene TRBV5-1, with 8 bases that match TRBD1. Trimming removed 4 bases from V and 2 bases from J; junction bases left unmatched: 5. There are 14 residues in the CDR3. Germline V gene sequence: CDR1 SGHRS, CDR2 YFSETQ. CDR3 loop: CASSPTGGPYEQYF. CDR3 nucleotide sequence: TGCGCCAGCAGCCCTACAGGGGGACCCTACGAGCAGTACTTC.

This clonotype was counted ten times or more. The V call is TRBV6-5, the J call TRBJ1-6; D remains ambiguous. This CDR3 region has 12 residues. Germline loops: CDR1 MNHEY, CDR2 SVGAGI. V lost 6 bases and J lost 7, with 7 bases in between. CDR3 in DNA: TGTGCCAGCAGCCCCCCAAATTCACCCCTCCACTTT. Translating it yields CASSPPNSPLHF.

This clonotype came up many times. This chain joins TRBV7-2 and TRBJ2-7; TRBD2 agrees at 9 bases. The CDR3 runs to 17 residues. After removal of 3 bases from V and 3 bases from J, the junction contained 12 bases not matched to a gene. The germline V gene encodes CDR1 SGHTA and CDR2 FQGNSA. The CDR3 DNA sequence: TGTGCCAGCAGCTTTCTCGATAGCGGGAGAGGCCACTACGAGCAGTACTTC. This gives the protein CASSFLDSGRGHYEQYF.

This clonotype is labeled medium-sized. V gene TRBV29-1 combines with J gene TRBJ2-7; 8 nucleotides line up with TRBD2. CDR1 SQVTM and CDR2 ANQGSEA come from the germline V gene. V lost 4 bases, J lost 3 bases, and 8 bases stayed unmatched. This CDR3 has 14 amino acids. The CDR3 DNA sequence: TGCAGCGTTGCTGGCGGGAGGCTTGGCTACGAGCAGTACTTC. The encoded protein is CSVAGGRLGYEQYF.

This clonotype occurred many times. This chain links TRBV6-5 with TRBJ2-3, with a tentative D call TRBD1 (6 bases). The germline CDR1 and CDR2 sequences are MNHEY and SVGAGI. Trimming took 2 bases from V and 3 from J, leaving 12 bases between them. This CDR3 region has 15 residues. CDR3 nucleotides: TGTGCCAGCAGTTACACAGGGCCCCGTACAGATACGCAGTATTTT. Translated, it gives CASSYTGPRTDTQYF.

This clonotype was seen at least ten times. The chain links TRBV19 to TRBJ2-4, with 9 positions matching TRBD1. CDR1 LNHDA and CDR2 SQIVND come from the germline V gene (reference sequence). The V gene end was trimmed by 5 bases and the J gene end by 9 bases; junction bases not matched to a gene: 14. There are 16 residues in the CDR3. This CDR3 reads CASSSQGARARGIQYF. For the CDR3, the DNA is TGTGCCAGTAGTTCACAGGGGGCGAGGGCCCGGGGCATTCAGTACTTC. The full variable domain, completed using reference TRBV19 and TRBJ2-4, is DGGITQSPKYLFRKEGQNVTLSCEQNLNHDAMYWYRQDPGQGLRLIYYSQIVNDFQKGDIAEGYSVSREKKESFPLTVTSAQKNPTAFYLCASSSQGARARGIQYFGAGTRLSVL.

The V call is TRBV5-4, the J call TRBJ1-3, with 8 bases matching TRBD1. The CDR3 runs 15 residues. Germline V lookup: CDR1 SGHNT, CDR2 YYREEE (reference sequence). After removal of 4 bases from V and 0 bases from J, the junction contained 3 bases not matched to a gene. CDR3 sequence (DNA): TGTGCCAGCAGCAGGGACAGGAACTCTGGAAACACCATATATTTT. It codes for CASSRDRNSGNTIYF.

In its sample, this clonotype is medium-sized. The rearrangement joins TRBV24-1 to TRBJ2-1; perhaps TRBD1 as D (6 bases). Germline V gene sequence: CDR1 KGHDR, CDR2 SFDVKD. V was cut by 9 bases and J by 3 bases, with 17 bases left in between. The CDR3 contains 15 residues. The CDR3 region has the DNA TGTGCCACCGGCGCCGCGGACAGAGACTACAATGAGCAGTTCTTC. It codes for CATGAADRDYNEQFF.

This clonotype is labeled as medium-sized. This chain uses TRBV6-2 or TRBV6-3 with TRBJ2-1, with TRBD2 matching over 8 bases. Losses at the gene ends were 5 bases for V and 13 bases for J; bases not matched to a gene: 10. Germline CDR1 is MNHEY and CDR2 is SVGEGT. This CDR3 spans 13 amino acids. CDR3 amino acids: CASSRTGTRYQFF. CDR3 nucleotide sequence: TGTGCCAGCAGTCGAACGGGGACTAGGTATCAGTTCTTC.

This clonotype was picked up many times. This chain links TRBV29-1 with TRBJ2-4; D possibly corresponds to TRBD2 (6 bases). This CDR3 has 13 amino acids. Trimming shortened V by 0 bases and J by 16 bases, and 19 bases separated the two germline ends. Per the germline V gene, CDR1 is SQVTM and CDR2 is ANQGSEA. DNA for the CDR3: TGCAGCGTTGAAGATCCGGGGGACTTCTTTCGATACTTC. Residues: CSVEDPGDFFRYF.

This clonotype was observed at least ten times. V is TRBV20-1 and J is TRBJ2-1, with 9 bases fitting TRBD1. Germline V gene data show CDR1 as DFQATT and CDR2 as SNEGSKA (reference sequence). V trimming: 5 bases; J trimming: 4 bases; junction bases outside the gene matches: 6. CDR3 size: 14 residues. DNA of the CDR3: TGCAGTGCTCTGGGACAGGGTAGTTACAATGAGCAGTTCTTC. Its protein is CSALGQGSYNEQFF.

Turning to this clonotype: This may come from a read error, since a much larger clone is one base off. The chain uses TRBV6-8 and TRBJ2-7; a possible D gene is TRBD1 (7 bases). Per the germline V gene, CDR1 is MNHGY and CDR2 is SAAAGT. The CDR3 extends over 16 amino acids. This CDR3 reads CVSSYGGTASSYEQYF. The CDR3 DNA follows: TGTGTCAGCAGTTACGGCGGGACAGCCAGCTCCTACGAGCAGTACTTC.

Within the sample, this clonotype is medium-sized. The chain uses TRBV4-3 and TRBJ2-2, with D possibly TRBD1 on 6 matching bases. The CDR3 totals 15 residues. Trimming took off 0 bases at V and 3 bases at J, with 8 bases between the two ends. The germline gives CDR1 LGHNA, CDR2 YSLEER. This CDR3 reads CASSQEGHYTGELFF. The DNA of the CDR3 is TGCGCCAGCAGCCAAGAGGGACACTACACCGGGGAGCTGTTTTTT.

The sample holds many counts of this clonotype. The chain combines TRBV20-1 with TRBJ2-3; the match to TRBD2 covers 7 bases. V lost 1 base and J lost 3; bases outside the gene matches: 13. Germline V gene lookup returns CDR1 DFQATT and CDR2 SNEGSKA (reference sequence). CDR3 length equals 17 residues. CDR3: CSARASSGPGGTDTQYF. CDR3 nucleotide sequence: TGCAGTGCTAGAGCCTCTAGCGGCCCTGGGGGAACAGATACGCAGTATTTT.

The rearrangement uses TRBV7-2 and TRBJ2-5, with D uncertain. Germline CDR1 SGHTA, CDR2 FQGNSA. The CDR3 is made up of 12 amino acids. V was shortened by 3 bases and J by 10 bases, with 12 bases between the two germline ends. Written as DNA, the CDR3 is TGTGCCAGCAGCTTGAGTCGGAGCGTCCAGTACTTC. This encodes CASSLSRSVQYF.

This clonotype was found many times. The gene calls are TRBV3-1 and TRBJ2-3, with 10 positions matching TRBD2. The ends lost 0 bases at V and 4 bases at J; junction bases unmatched: 10. The CDR3 is 18 amino acids. Germline values: CDR1 LGHDT, CDR2 YNNKEL (reference sequence). CDR3 sequence reads: CASSQDLRRAGGSDTQYF. As DNA, the CDR3 is TGTGCCAGCAGCCAAGATCTTAGACGAGCGGGAGGGTCAGATACGCAGTATTTT.

Judged by abundance, this clonotype is medium-sized (0.01 to 0.1%). The chain has TRBV29-1 and TRBJ2-5, with D tentatively TRBD2 (7 bases). The CDR3 is 13 residues long. Trimming took off 6 bases at V and 5 bases at J, with 16 bases between the two ends. CDR1 is SQVTM and CDR2 is ANQGSEA in the germline V gene. The CDR3: CSVTLGGGETQYF. The DNA for the CDR3 is TGCAGCGTCACCTTAGGGGGGGGGGAGACCCAGTACTTC.

By proportion, this clonotype is medium-sized (0.01 to 0.1%). The chain combines TRBV7-6 with TRBJ2-7, with 8 bases matching TRBD1. This CDR3 has 15 amino acids. V lost 5 bases and J lost 5; bases outside the gene matches: 11. Germline V CDR1 and CDR2: SGHVS, FNYEAQ. CDR3 residues: CASSRGQAFSNEQYF. The CDR3 nucleotides read TGTGCCAGCAGCCGGGGACAGGCTTTTTCCAACGAGCAGTACTTC. The variable domain in full, completed from reference TRBV7-6 and TRBJ2-7, reads GAGVSQSPRYKVTKRGQDVALRCDPISGHVSLYWYRQALGQGPEFLTYFNYEAQQDKSGLPNDRFSAERPEGSISTLTIQRTEQRDSAMYRCASSRGQAFSNEQYFGPGTRLTVT.

This clonotype is medium-sized (0.01 to 0.1%) in the sample. The chain links TRBV15 to TRBJ2-3; 8 bases line up with TRBD1. Unmatched junction bases numbered 4, after V lost 5 bases and J lost 0 bases. Per the germline V gene, CDR1 is LNHNV and CDR2 is YYDKDF (reference sequence). The CDR3 is 15 residues long. As DNA, the CDR3 is TGTGCCACCAGCCTAAGACAGGGGAGCACAGATACGCAGTATTTT. Its translation is CATSLRQGSTDTQYF.

This clonotype was found many times. CDR3 amino acids: CASSSPGIRDTQYF. In DNA form, the CDR3 reads TGTGCCAGCAGCTCCCCGGGAATTCGAGATACGCAGTATTTT. The chain is built from TRBV7-3 and TRBJ2-3, with D possibly matching TRBD2 (5 bases). Trimming left V 4 bases short and J 5 bases short, with 13 bases between. This CDR3 region has 14 residues. The V gene's germline CDR1 is SGHTA and CDR2 FQGTGA.